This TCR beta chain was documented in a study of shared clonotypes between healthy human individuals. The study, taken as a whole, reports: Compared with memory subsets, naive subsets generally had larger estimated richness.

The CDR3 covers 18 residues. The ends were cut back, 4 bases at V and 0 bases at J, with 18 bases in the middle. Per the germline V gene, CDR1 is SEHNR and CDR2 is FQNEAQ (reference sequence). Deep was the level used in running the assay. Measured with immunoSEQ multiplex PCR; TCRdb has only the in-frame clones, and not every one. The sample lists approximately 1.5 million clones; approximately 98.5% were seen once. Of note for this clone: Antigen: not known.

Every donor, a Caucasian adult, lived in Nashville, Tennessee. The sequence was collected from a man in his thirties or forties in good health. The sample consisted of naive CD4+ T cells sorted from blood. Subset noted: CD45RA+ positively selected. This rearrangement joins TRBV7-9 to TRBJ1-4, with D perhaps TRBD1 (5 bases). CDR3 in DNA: TGTGCCAGCAGCTCACGTCCGAAGACAGTGACAACTAATGAAAAACTGTTTTTT. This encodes CASSSRPKTVTTNEKLFF.